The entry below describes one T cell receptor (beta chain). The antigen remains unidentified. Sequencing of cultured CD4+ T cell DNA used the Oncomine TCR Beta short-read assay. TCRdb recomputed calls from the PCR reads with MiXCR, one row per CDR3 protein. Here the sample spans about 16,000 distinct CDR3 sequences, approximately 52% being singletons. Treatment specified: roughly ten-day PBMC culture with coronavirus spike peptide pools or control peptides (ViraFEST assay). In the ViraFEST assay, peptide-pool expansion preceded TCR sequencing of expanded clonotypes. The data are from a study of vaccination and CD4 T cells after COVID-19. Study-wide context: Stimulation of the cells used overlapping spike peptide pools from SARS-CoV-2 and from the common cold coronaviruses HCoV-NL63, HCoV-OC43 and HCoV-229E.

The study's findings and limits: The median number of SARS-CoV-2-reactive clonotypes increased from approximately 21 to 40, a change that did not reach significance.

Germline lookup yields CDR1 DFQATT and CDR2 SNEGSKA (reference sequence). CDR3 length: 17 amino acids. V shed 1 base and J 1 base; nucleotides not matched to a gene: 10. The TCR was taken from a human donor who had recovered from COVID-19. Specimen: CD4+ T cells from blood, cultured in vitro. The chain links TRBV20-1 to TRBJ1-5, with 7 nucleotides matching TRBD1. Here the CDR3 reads CSARVAGGRRSNQPQHF. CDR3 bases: TGCAGTGCTAGAGTGGCAGGGGGACGGCGGAGCAATCAGCCCCAGCATTTT.